Below are 26 T cell receptor beta chains sequenced from a single sample in a study of CXCR3-negative and CXCR3-positive naive CD8 T cells. The TRB cDNA libraries were prepared by 5' RACE with UMI labels. TCRdb reprocessed the 5' RACE reads and stores each CDR3 protein as one record, lacking DNA. This sample's clone table lists roughly 30,000 distinct CDR3 sequences. Material for sequencing was memory CD8+ T cells from blood. The receptors shown here come from a human donor in good health. Some clones in this sample may be carry-over from other donors' samples.

V gene TRBV7-9 combines with J gene TRBJ2-1; the TCRdb call, TRBD2, lacks DNA for checking. This CDR3 is built from 13 residues. Germline CDR1 is SEHNR and CDR2 is FQNEAQ (reference sequence). The CDR3 is CASSTPRYNEQFF.

V is TRBV19 and J is TRBJ1-5; absent DNA, TCRdb's TRBD1 call cannot be checked. The CDR3 consists of 12 residues. Germline V gene sequence: CDR1 LNHDA, CDR2 SQIVND (reference sequence). The CDR3 spells CASSQGMQPQHF.

The chain has TRBV20-1 and TRBJ2-7. The CDR3 spans 14 residues. The germline CDR1 and CDR2 sequences are DFQATT and SNEGSKA (reference sequence). The CDR3 reads CSARDTSVDYEQYF.

The chain links TRBV7-9 to TRBJ2-3; TCRdb's D call, TRBD1, is unchecked because there is no DNA. The CDR3 loop spans 15 amino acids. Germline assignment: CDR1 SEHNR and CDR2 FQNEAQ (reference sequence). This chain's CDR3 is CASSLPGAVTDTQYF.

The genes are TRBV7-2 and TRBJ2-1; TCRdb returns TRBD2, unconfirmable since there is no DNA. CDR3 length: 12 residues. CDR1 is SGHTA, CDR2 FQGNSA, per germline. CDR3 sequence reads: CASSLTSDEQFF.

The rearrangement links TRBV4-1 to TRBJ2-3; TCRdb calls TRBD2, which cannot be checked without DNA. Germline V gives CDR1 MGHRA, CDR2 YSYEKL. The CDR3 spans 18 residues. CDR3 sequence reads: CASSQDVGLAGGADTQYF.

This chain connects TRBV10-2 to TRBJ2-7. The germline V gene encodes CDR1 WSHSY and CDR2 SAAADI. The CDR3 covers 12 residues. This CDR3 is CASSESIYEQYF.

The J gene is TRBJ2-6, the V gene TRBV28; with no DNA, the TCRdb D assignment of TRBD2 cannot be verified. The length of the CDR3 is 18 residues. Germline CDR1 is MDHEN and CDR2 is SYDVKM. The CDR3 loop is CASSWPLKGIAGANVLTF.

The J gene is TRBJ1-2, the V gene TRBV29-1; TCRdb names TRBD1, which stays unverified in the absence of DNA. The CDR3 runs 13 residues. The germline V gene encodes CDR1 SQVTM and CDR2 ANQGSEA. The CDR3 region is CSVEQGALYGYTF.

The chain couples TRBV29-1 to TRBJ1-2; the TRBD1 assignment by TCRdb is unverifiable without DNA. The V gene's germline CDR1 is SQVTM and CDR2 ANQGSEA. The CDR3 loop spans 13 amino acids. CDR3 region: CSVGGGVGTGYTF.

The genes are TRBV9 and TRBJ2-1; TCRdb returns TRBD2, unconfirmable since there is no DNA. Germline lookup yields CDR1 SGDLS and CDR2 YYNGEE. The CDR3 runs to 13 residues. CDR3 loop: CASNTRGVDEQFF.

The chain has TRBV5-5 and TRBJ2-3. This CDR3 spans 15 amino acids. Per the germline V gene, CDR1 is SGHKS and CDR2 is YYEKEE (reference sequence). The CDR3 region is CASSFRDSSTDTQYF.

V usage is TRBV7-9 and J usage is TRBJ2-3; TCRdb proposes TRBD1, but this gene call is untestable without DNA. The CDR3 runs to 15 residues. Germline loops: CDR1 SEHNR, CDR2 FQNEAQ (reference sequence). CDR3 residues: CASSLWGQGTDTQYF.

J is TRBJ1-1 and V is TRBV14; the D call of TRBD1 rests on TCRdb alone, since no DNA is present to check it. This CDR3 is built from 15 residues. The germline gives CDR1 SGHDN, CDR2 FVKESK. The CDR3 sequence is CASSQDVGLSIESFF.

The chain combines TRBV23-1 with TRBJ1-5. TRBV23-1 is assigned to the ORF class and has an uncertain function. This CDR3 has 14 amino acids. CDR3: CARKRARGNQPQHF.

This chain uses TRBV12-3 or TRBV12-4 with TRBJ2-7. This CDR3 contains 14 residues. Here the CDR3 reads CASSWQERPYEQYF.

The rearrangement links TRBV19 to TRBJ2-1; TCRdb proposes TRBD2, but this gene call is untestable without DNA. Germline V gene sequence: CDR1 LNHDA, CDR2 SQIVND (reference sequence). CDR3 size: 17 residues. CDR3 sequence reads: CASSILAGGQAYNEQFF. Combining the CDR3 with reference TRBV19 and TRBJ2-1 gives the whole variable domain DGGITQSPKYLFRKEGQNVTLSCEQNLNHDAMYWYRQDPGQGLRLIYYSQIVNDFQKGDIAEGYSVSREKKESFPLTVTSAQKNPTAFYLCASSILAGGQAYNEQFFGPGTRLTVL.

The chain joins TRBV13 to TRBJ2-2. Per germline, CDR1 PRHDT and CDR2 FYEKMQ (reference sequence). The CDR3 is 13 amino acids. CDR3 in amino acids: CASSSTPSGELFF.

Here the CDR3 reads CASSLTALAGPYNEQFF. The chain employs TRBV7-3 and TRBJ2-1; TCRdb calls TRBD2, which cannot be checked without DNA. The CDR3 loop spans 17 amino acids. Germline-derived CDR1 and CDR2 are SGHTA and FQGTGA.

V usage is TRBV23-1 and J usage is TRBJ2-2; TCRdb's assignment of TRBD2 cannot be checked, as there is no DNA. TRBV23-1 is an open reading frame, and its role is uncertain. This CDR3 region has 16 residues. CDR3 region: CASTDASRAGTGELFF.

This rearrangement joins TRBV12-3 or TRBV12-4 to TRBJ1-1. The CDR3 covers 15 residues. The CDR3 protein is CASSLALNRNTEAFF.

The rearrangement links TRBV20-1 to TRBJ2-1; TCRdb gives TRBD1 as the D gene, but with no DNA this cannot be confirmed. Germline V CDR1 and CDR2: DFQATT, SNEGSKA (reference sequence). CDR3 length: 16 amino acids. This CDR3 reads CSACLVEGGGYNEQFF.

This chain joins TRBV7-9 and TRBJ2-1; the TCRdb D gene call, TRBD2, has no DNA to confirm it. Looked up from germline, CDR1 is SEHNR and CDR2 is FQNEAQ (reference sequence). This CDR3 comprises 17 residues. The chain's CDR3 is CASSPRSGSTPYNEQFF.

The chain carries TRBV25-1 and TRBJ2-2; as DNA is missing, the TRBD1 call by TCRdb cannot be tested. The germline gives CDR1 MGHDK, CDR2 SYGVNS. This CDR3 has 15 residues. Here the CDR3 reads CASSDWGARTGELFF.

The rearrangement uses TRBV29-1 and TRBJ2-7; the D gene TCRdb calls, TRBD1, cannot be checked with no DNA. The germline V gene has CDR1 SQVTM and CDR2 ANQGSEA. This CDR3 contains 15 residues. The CDR3 is CSVVSGQGLGYEQYF.

The chain has TRBV7-3 and TRBJ2-3; TCRdb's D gene call, TRBD1, goes unchecked for lack of DNA. This CDR3 spans 16 amino acids. Germline CDR1 reads SGHTA; CDR2 reads FQGTGA. The CDR3 sequence: CASSTPGGGGTDTQYF.